This T cell receptor beta chain was captured by sequencing in a study of shared clonotypes between healthy human individuals. Caucasian adults living in Nashville, Tennessee, provided all samples. CCR7-negative CD45RA+ TemRA cells were pooled with CD45RO+ cells for CD8 memory. Germline values: CDR1 SGHRS, CDR2 YFSETQ. This CDR3 contains 14 residues. Trimming took 4 bases from V and 4 from J, leaving 14 bases between them. Replicate PCRs from sorted subsets contained approximately 190 ng DNA, which is some 29,000 T cell genomes. The method was immunoSEQ multiplex PCR; TCRdb's version includes in-frame clones alone and lacks a portion of them. The sample contains hundreds of thousands of clones, around 96% of which appear only once. General observations from the study: Owing to a small donor count, the genetic and exposure-history diversity represented was limited.

Note on this clone: Its antigen is currently unknown.

Specimen: memory CD8+ T cells sorted from blood. Regarding subset: CD45RO+ cells pooled with CCR7-negative TemRA cells. The chain uses TRBV5-1 and TRBJ2-5; D is unclear. This receptor was taken from a man younger than 40 in good health. The CDR3: CASSLGVSRETQYF. The CDR3 DNA is TGCGCCAGCAGCCTGGGTGTGTCCAGAGAGACCCAGTACTTC.